The rows below give T cell receptor beta chains drawn from one sample of a study of T cell repertoires in cytomegalovirus infection. Via MiXCR, TCRdb re-called the reads, giving one row per CDR3 protein. The sample lists about 900,000 distinct CDR3 sequences; approximately 30% were seen once. Their antigen targets remain unknown. The sequences come from cultured CD8+ T cells from PBMCs, collected from culture after CMV antigen stimulation. The receptors were gathered from a human donor in good health (CMV status not recorded). Some clones in this sample may be carry-over from other donors' samples. The CDR3 runs from the conserved cysteine through the conserved F or W. The D gene is left open where the match is weak. Only some rows state a clone size, as once, few, many or a class for expanded clones.

j_call v_call clone_size d_call cdr3_aa cdr3_nt
TRBJ1-2 TRBV7-6 few - CASSSPHGYTF TGTGCCAGCAGCTCCCCCCATGGCTACACCTTC
TRBJ1-1 TRBV19 once TRBD1 CASSLPGTGNTEAFF TGTGCCAGTAGTCTCCCCGGGACAGGGAACACTGAAGCTTTCTTT
TRBJ2-1 TRBV11-3 - TRBD1 CASSLGQGYGLSYNEQFF TGTGCCAGCAGCTTGGGACAGGGGTATGGCCTCTCCTACAATGAGCAGTTCTTC
TRBJ2-3 TRBV4-2 few - CASSQEGGRGDTQYF TGTGCCAGCAGCCAAGAAGGAGGAAGGGGAGATACGCAGTATTTT
TRBJ2-1 TRBV12-3/TRBV12-4 once - CASSLEASVGYNEQFF TGTGCCAGCAGTTTAGAGGCCTCCGTCGGGTACAATGAGCAGTTCTTC
TRBJ2-2 TRBV6-2/TRBV6-3 - TRBD2 CASTTGGSGELFF TGTGCCAGCACCACGGGCGGGAGCGGGGAGCTGTTTTTT
TRBJ1-6 TRBV27 few - CASSIETVNSPLHF TGTGCCAGCAGTATCGAGACAGTTAATTCACCCCTCCACTTT
TRBJ1-2 TRBV6-5 - TRBD1 CASKLQGIGYTF TGTGCCAGCAAGTTACAGGGGATAGGCTACACCTTC
TRBJ2-1 TRBV28 few TRBD1 CASSPSQGTQWYEQFF TGTGCCAGCAGCCCTTCACAGGGGACCCAGTGGTATGAGCAGTTCTTC
TRBJ2-2 TRBV7-8 - - CASSFPRGPNTGELFF TGTGCCAGCAGCTTCCCGCGGGGGCCGAACACCGGGGAGCTGTTTTTT
TRBJ1-1 TRBV27 - - CASLGGFWTEAFF TGTGCCAGCTTGGGGGGGTTTTGGACTGAAGCTTTCTTT
TRBJ1-1 TRBV28 few - CASSLLPLHTEAFF TGTGCCAGCAGTTTATTGCCGTTACACACTGAAGCTTTCTTT
TRBJ2-3 TRBV5-4 - - CASSLGTADADTQYF TGTGCCAGCAGCCTCGGCACCGCAGATGCAGATACGCAGTATTTT
TRBJ1-2 TRBV4-2 - - CASSQDKRTVFYGYTF TGTGCCAGCAGCCAAGATAAGCGGACAGTCTTTTATGGCTACACCTTC
TRBJ2-3 TRBV12-3/TRBV12-4 - - CASTWQGLADTQYF TGTGCCAGCACGTGGCAGGGTCTTGCAGATACGCAGTATTTT
TRBJ1-5 TRBV6-2/TRBV6-3 - - CASSYDPERMENQPQHF TGTGCCAGCAGTTACGACCCGGAGAGGATGGAAAATCAGCCCCAGCATTTT
TRBJ2-7 TRBV10-2 few - CASSEGQPYEQYF TGCGCCAGCAGTGAGGGACAGCCCTACGAGCAGTACTTC
TRBJ2-3 TRBV28 - TRBD1 CASSFEGAVTDTQYF TGTGCCAGCAGTTTCGAGGGGGCGGTCACAGATACGCAGTATTTT
TRBJ2-3 TRBV6-5 many TRBD2 CASSYAPSGDYDYSTDTQYF TGTGCCAGCAGTTACGCCCCTAGCGGAGATTATGACTATAGCACAGATACGCAGTATTTT
TRBJ1-3 TRBV4-1 few - CASSHHQGSGNTIYF TGCGCCAGCAGCCACCATCAGGGCTCTGGAAACACCATATATTTT
TRBJ1-2 TRBV9 - - CASSVLETGRGYTF TGTGCCAGCAGCGTACTCGAAACAGGACGGGGCTACACCTTC
TRBJ1-2 TRBV14 - - CASSPLRVHGYTF TGTGCCAGCAGCCCTTTACGCGTCCATGGCTACACCTTC
TRBJ1-2 TRBV27 - - CTSSLSGRLWYGFTF TGTACCAGCAGTTTATCGGGGCGGTTATGGTATGGCTTCACCTTC
TRBJ1-4 TRBV20-1 - - CSATSSERNEKLFF TGCAGTGCCACTTCCTCAGAGAGAAATGAAAAACTGTTTTTT
TRBJ2-1 TRBV7-6 many TRBD2 CASSPGTSGTLSSYNEQFF TGTGCCAGCAGTCCAGGGACTAGCGGGACCCTCAGCTCCTACAATGAGCAGTTCTTC
TRBJ1-2 TRBV14 - - CASRSGASANYGYTF TGTGCCAGCAGGTCCGGGGCTTCAGCTAACTATGGCTACACCTTC
TRBJ2-1 TRBV6-5 - - CASSYFPPGSGNEQFF TGTGCCAGCAGTTACTTCCCTCCAGGGAGTGGCAATGAGCAGTTCTTC
TRBJ1-1 TRBV6-6 many - CASSYVSEGGTEAFF TGTGCCAGCAGTTACGTTTCGGAAGGGGGCACTGAAGCTTTCTTT
TRBJ1-6 TRBV12-3/TRBV12-4 - - CASSLQRYNSPLHF TGTGCCAGCAGTTTACAGCGGTATAATTCACCCCTCCACTTT
TRBJ1-1 TRBV27 few TRBD1 CASSLTGTGANEAFF TGTGCCAGCAGTTTAACGGGGACAGGAGCCAATGAAGCTTTCTTT
TRBJ1-2 TRBV12-3/TRBV12-4 few - CASSLNMVTYGYTF TGTGCCAGCAGTCTAAACATGGTAACTTATGGCTACACCTTC
TRBJ1-1 TRBV6-1 few TRBD1 CASTTRDRETEAFF TGTGCCAGCACCACAAGGGACAGGGAAACTGAAGCTTTCTTT
TRBJ2-3 TRBV7-9 many TRBD1 CAGRGTGSTDTQYF TGTGCCGGTAGAGGGACAGGAAGCACAGATACGCAGTATTTT
TRBJ2-1 TRBV27 - TRBD2 CASSPLAGKYNEQFF TGTGCCAGCAGTCCTTTAGCGGGGAAGTACAATGAGCAGTTCTTC
TRBJ2-1 TRBV19 - TRBD2 CASSVISGGNNEQFF TGTGCCAGTAGTGTGATTAGCGGGGGGAACAATGAGCAGTTCTTC
TRBJ2-3 TRBV7-2 many - CASSLRSYPTDTQYF TGTGCCAGCAGCCTTCGGTCTTACCCTACAGATACGCAGTATTTT
TRBJ2-2 TRBV27 - TRBD2 CASRRGAGTGELFF TGTGCCAGCAGGCGGGGGGCGGGCACCGGGGAGCTGTTTTTT
TRBJ1-1 TRBV5-1 few TRBD1 CASSLAVGQVSFF TGCGCCAGCAGCTTGGCCGTTGGACAGGTATCTTTCTTT
TRBJ1-4 TRBV7-6 few - CASSLDGGGGEKLFF TGTGCCAGCAGCTTAGACGGGGGCGGAGGTGAAAAACTGTTTTTT
TRBJ1-4 TRBV27 few - CASAGEIVPNEKLFF TGTGCCAGCGCGGGGGAAATTGTGCCTAATGAAAAACTGTTTTTT
TRBJ2-1 TRBV27 - - CASSYSRESEQFF TGTGCCAGCAGTTACAGCAGGGAAAGTGAGCAGTTCTTC
TRBJ2-6 TRBV5-5 - - CASSLEPQGSGANVLTF TGTGCCAGCAGCTTGGAGCCCCAGGGCTCTGGGGCCAACGTCCTGACTTTC
TRBJ2-7 TRBV7-9 - TRBD1 CASSLVQDRGYEQYF TGTGCCAGCAGCTTAGTCCAGGACAGGGGCTACGAGCAGTACTTC
TRBJ2-3 TRBV24-1 - TRBD1 CATSDLGDRGPDTQYF TGTGCCACCAGTGATTTGGGGGACAGGGGCCCAGATACGCAGTATTTT
TRBJ2-7 TRBV27 - TRBD1 CASSPPGQPNLYF TGTGCCAGCAGTCCTCCGGGACAGCCTAATCTGTACTTC
TRBJ2-7 TRBV6-1 - - CASSELVGDIGYEQYF TGTGCCAGCAGTGAGTTAGTCGGGGATATTGGTTACGAGCAGTACTTC
TRBJ2-5 TRBV24-1 - TRBD1 CATSDSRDRSGETQYF TGTGCCACCAGTGATTCCCGGGACAGATCGGGGGAGACCCAGTACTTC
TRBJ2-2 TRBV6-2/TRBV6-3 few - CASSRTGQVGGELFF TGTGCCAGCAGTCGGACGGGTCAAGTTGGCGGGGAGCTGTTTTTT
TRBJ1-1 TRBV12-5 - - CASGLGQGYGAFF TGTGCTAGTGGTTTGGGCCAGGGATACGGAGCTTTCTTT